This record concerns one TCR beta chain sequence. This sample is part of a study of blood T cell repertoires in COVID-19. Libraries were prepared by immunoSEQ multiplex PCR; TCRdb keeps only in-frame clonotypes and omits some of them. Of some 290,000 clones in the sample, roughly 89% were seen once. The CDR3 loop spans 14 amino acids. V dropped 7 bases and J dropped 5; count of bases not matched to a gene: 6. Per germline, CDR1 LNHDA and CDR2 SQIVND (reference sequence). Material for sequencing was peripheral blood. The chain combines TRBV19 with TRBJ1-5; 9 bases are a match to TRBD1. This clonotype was obtained from a middle-aged woman with COVID-19, enrolled during active disease. The CDR3 DNA reads TGTGCCAGTAACCCGACAGGGGGTCATCAGCCCCAGCATTTT. It codes for CASNPTGGHQPQHF. Looking up the rest from reference TRBV19 and TRBJ1-5 gives the full variable domain: DGGITQSPKYLFRKEGQNVTLSCEQNLNHDAMYWYRQDPGQGLRLIYYSQIVNDFQKGDIAEGYSVSREKKESFPLTVTSAQKNPTAFYLCASNPTGGHQPQHFGDGTRLSIL.